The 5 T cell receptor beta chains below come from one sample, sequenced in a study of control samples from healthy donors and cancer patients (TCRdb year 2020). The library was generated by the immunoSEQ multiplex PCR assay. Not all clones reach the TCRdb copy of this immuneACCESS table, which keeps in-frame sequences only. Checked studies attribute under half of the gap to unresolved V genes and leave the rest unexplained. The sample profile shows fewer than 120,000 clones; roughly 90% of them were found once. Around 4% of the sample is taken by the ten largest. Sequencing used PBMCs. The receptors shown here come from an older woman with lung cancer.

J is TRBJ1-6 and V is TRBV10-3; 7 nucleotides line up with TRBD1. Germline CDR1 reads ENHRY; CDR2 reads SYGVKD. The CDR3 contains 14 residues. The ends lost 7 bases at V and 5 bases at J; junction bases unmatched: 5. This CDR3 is CAIKGDSDNSPLHF. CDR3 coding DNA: TGTGCCATCAAGGGGGACAGCGATAATTCACCCCTCCACTTT.

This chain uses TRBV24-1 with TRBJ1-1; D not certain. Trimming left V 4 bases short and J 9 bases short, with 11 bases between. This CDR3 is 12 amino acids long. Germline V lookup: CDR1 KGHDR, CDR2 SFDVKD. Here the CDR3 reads CATSDEGLQAFF. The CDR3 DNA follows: TGTGCCACCAGTGACGAGGGCCTCCAAGCTTTCTTT.

The CDR3 nucleotides read TGTGCCAGCAGCTTAGTGGGGCTACCGGGGACAGAGACCCAGTACTTC. Protein product: CASSLVGLPGTETQYF. This chain links TRBV7-8 with TRBJ2-5, with D perhaps assigned TRBD1 or TRBD2 (5 bases each). Germline assignment: CDR1 SGHVS and CDR2 FQNEAQ. V was pared by 1 base and J by 4 bases, with 16 bases between. The CDR3 length is 16 residues. The full variable domain, completed using reference TRBV7-8 and TRBJ2-5, is GAGVSQSPRYKVAKRGQDVALRCDPISGHVSLFWYQQALGQGPEFLTYFQNEAQLDKSGLPSDRFFAERPEGSVSTLKIQRTQQEDSAVYLCASSLVGLPGTETQYFGPGTRLLVL.

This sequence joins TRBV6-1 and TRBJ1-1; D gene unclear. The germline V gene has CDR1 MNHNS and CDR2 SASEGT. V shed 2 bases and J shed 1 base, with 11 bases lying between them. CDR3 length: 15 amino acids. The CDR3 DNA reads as TGTGCCAGCAGTGAAATGGGCTGGGAGAACACTGAAGCTTTCTTT. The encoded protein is CASSEMGWENTEAFF.

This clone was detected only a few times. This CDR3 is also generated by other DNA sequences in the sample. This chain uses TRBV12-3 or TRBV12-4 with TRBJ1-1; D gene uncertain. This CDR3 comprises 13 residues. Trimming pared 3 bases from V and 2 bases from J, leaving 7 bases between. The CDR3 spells CASSFGRNTEAFF. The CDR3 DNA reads TGTGCCAGCAGTTTCGGTAGAAACACTGAAGCTTTCTTT.